The 16 T cell receptor beta chains below were found in one sample sequenced in a study of CD8+CD57+ T cells in acquired aplastic anemia. Both TCR beta VDJ combination and CDR3 sequence profiling were carried out. Genomic DNA was the template for this profiling. In TCRdb, the reads were re-called with MiXCR into one record per CDR3 protein. This table has hundreds of thousands of distinct CDR3 sequences, 60% to 80% appearing once. Sample: sorted CD4+, CD8+, or CD8+CD57+ T cells (not recorded which) from PBMCs. The receptors shown here come from a human donor in good health, serving as a control.

This rearrangement joins TRBV7-9 to TRBJ1-1; D is possibly TRBD1 (5 bases). Trimming took 6 bases from V and 1 from J, leaving 12 bases between them. Germline CDR1 reads SEHNR; CDR2 reads FQNEAQ (reference sequence). This CDR3 is 14 amino acids long. In DNA, the CDR3 is TGTGCCAGCAGTGAAAGACAGAGGAACACTGAAGCTTTCTTT. Translation gives CASSERQRNTEAFF.

J is TRBJ2-1 and V is TRBV5-4, with 12 bases identical to TRBD2. V gave up 3 bases and J gave up 10 bases; unmatched junction bases: 8. The CDR3 extends over 15 amino acids. Germline CDR1 is SGHNT and CDR2 is YYREEE (reference sequence). As DNA, the CDR3 is TGTGCCAGCAGCTGGGCTAGCGGGGGGGCCGGGGAGCAGTTCTTC. The encoded protein is CASSWASGGAGEQFF.

The V gene is TRBV20-1, the J gene TRBJ2-7; 8 positions match TRBD2. The length of the CDR3 is 15 residues. Germline V gene data show CDR1 as DFQATT and CDR2 as SNEGSKA (reference sequence). Trimming at V came to 1 base and at J to 1 base, leaving 6 bases not matched to a gene. The CDR3 region has the DNA TGCAGTGCTAGAGGGCTAGCGGGTACATCCTACGAGCAGTACTTC. Encoded protein: CSARGLAGTSYEQYF.

This clonotype was detected once. The chain uses TRBV6-6 and TRBJ1-5; a possible D gene is TRBD1 (5 bases). Trimming left V 4 bases short and J 1 base short, with 11 bases between. CDR1 MNHNY and CDR2 SVGAGI come from the germline V gene (reference sequence). This CDR3 is 15 amino acids long. The CDR3 DNA sequence: TGTGCCAGCAGTTGGGGCCTTGGGAGCAATCAGCCCCAGCATTTT. Residues: CASSWGLGSNQPQHF.

CDR3 in DNA: TGTGCCAGCTCACCACGGCAGGGGACAATCACAGATACGCAGTATTTT. Residues: CASSPRQGTITDTQYF. This rearrangement joins TRBV18 to TRBJ2-3; a possible D gene is TRBD1 (6 bases). V shed 1 base and J shed 2 bases, with 13 bases lying between them. This CDR3 contains 16 residues. Germline CDR1 KGHSH, CDR2 LQKENI.

This rearrangement joins TRBV12-5 to TRBJ2-7; 10 bases are shared with TRBD2. The V gene end was trimmed by 4 bases and the J gene end by 2 bases; junction bases not matched to a gene: 5. CDR1 and CDR2 from the germline V gene are LGHNT and FRNRAP. This CDR3 region has 15 residues. CDR3 region: CASGSRTSGPYEQYF. DNA for the CDR3: TGTGCTAGTGGTTCGAGGACTAGCGGACCCTACGAGCAGTACTTC.

This clonotype appeared many times. The chain is built from TRBV19 and TRBJ1-2; maybe TRBD1 (6 bases). Trimming removed 4 bases at V and 4 bases at J, with 13 bases between. Per germline, CDR1 LNHDA and CDR2 SQIVND (reference sequence). The CDR3 spans 14 residues. The chain's CDR3 is CASSTQGGLYGYTF. The CDR3 bases are TGTGCCAGTAGTACACAGGGTGGACTCTATGGCTACACCTTC.

This clonotype was observed many times. This rearrangement joins TRBV5-4 to TRBJ1-2; D is unresolved. V lost 2 bases to trimming and J lost 8 bases, with 19 bases between them. Per the germline V gene, CDR1 is SGHNT and CDR2 is YYREEE (reference sequence). The CDR3 extends over 15 amino acids. CDR3 loop: CASSLLPPPEGGYTF. DNA for the CDR3: TGTGCCAGCAGCTTACTCCCCCCTCCGGAGGGAGGCTACACCTTC.

V is TRBV12-3 or TRBV12-4 and J is TRBJ1-2; no clear D gene. V was pared by 9 bases and J by 6 bases, with 17 bases between. This CDR3 spans 13 amino acids. The CDR3 loop is CASHAGGYDGYTF. The CDR3 bases are TGTGCCAGTCACGCCGGCGGGTATGATGGCTACACCTTC.

This clonotype has a single count. This rearrangement joins TRBV5-1 to TRBJ1-6; D possibly corresponds to TRBD1 (5 bases). V was trimmed by 3 bases and J by 8 bases, leaving 12 bases between them. Looked up from germline, CDR1 is SGHRS and CDR2 is YFSETQ. The CDR3 runs 14 residues. The CDR3 DNA sequence: TGCGCCAGCAGCTCCCAGGGTAATGATTCACCCCTCCACTTT. The encoded protein is CASSSQGNDSPLHF.

Details on this clonotype: The junction and the germline gene differ at one end; a read error may be behind it. The J gene is TRBJ2-2, the V gene TRBV7-2, with 7 bases identical to TRBD2. CDR3 size: 15 residues. CDR1 and CDR2 (germline): SGHTA, FQGNSA. CDR3 nucleotide sequence: TGTGCCAGCAGCCAGCGGGGTGGTATCACCGGGGTGCTGTTTTTT. Translated: CASSQRGGITGVLFF.

The rearrangement joins TRBV12-3 or TRBV12-4 to TRBJ1-2, with 8 bases identical to TRBD1. This CDR3 spans 14 amino acids. The V and J ends lost 6 bases and 5 bases, in that order; junction bases with no gene match: 8. CDR3 protein: CASSRQGPRYGYTF. DNA for the CDR3: TGTGCCAGCAGCCGACAGGGGCCGAGGTATGGCTACACCTTC.

Many counts were recorded for this clonotype. The J gene is TRBJ2-3, the V gene TRBV6-1, with 10 bases matching TRBD2. The germline gives CDR1 MNHNS, CDR2 SASEGT. CDR3 size: 15 residues. The ends lost 5 bases at V and 5 bases at J; junction bases unmatched: 7. In nucleotides, the CDR3 is TGTGCCAGCAGTCGTCCGGGACTAGCGAGAGATACGCAGTATTTT. As protein: CASSRPGLARDTQYF.

V and J are TRBV20-1 and TRBJ2-7; D unresolved. This CDR3 is 13 amino acids long. Per the germline V gene, CDR1 is DFQATT and CDR2 is SNEGSKA (reference sequence). V shed 5 bases and J shed 4 bases, with 15 bases lying between them. CDR3 bases: TGCAGTGCTCCCCGGTACGCGGCATACGAGCAGTACTTC. Residues: CSAPRYAAYEQYF.

As regards this clonotype: An end of the junction differs from the germline gene, which may be a read error. The chain links TRBV12-3 or TRBV12-4 to TRBJ1-2, with a tentative D call TRBD1 (5 bases). The length of the CDR3 is 14 residues. CDR3 in DNA: TGTGCCAGCAGACCCGCCGCAGGGCACTATGGCTACGCCTTC. It yields the protein CASRPAAGHYGYAF.

Remarks on this clonotype: Relative to the germline gene, one junction end is altered; a read error may explain this. The chain has TRBV7-3 and TRBJ1-2; the D is unclear. CDR1 and CDR2 (germline): SGHTA, FQGTGA. The CDR3 extends over 15 amino acids. CDR3 sequence reads: CASSQGLQETQYFTF. For the CDR3, the DNA is TGTGCTAGCAGCCAAGGACTTCAAGAGACCCAGTACTTCACCTTC. Using reference TRBV7-3 and TRBJ1-2 for the parts outside the CDR3, the full variable domain is GAGVSQTPSNKVTEKGKYVELRCDPISGHTALYWYRQSLGQGPEFLIYFQGTGAADDSGLPNDRFFAVRPEGSVSTLKIQRTERGDSAVYLCASSQGLQETQYFTFGSGTRLTVV.